The entry below describes one T cell receptor beta chain. As yet, its antigen is unknown. This specimen comes from a study of shared clonotypes between healthy human individuals. Whole-study results and caveats: Specimens sampled were limited to blood, with tissue repertoires likely differing.

Naive-designated CD8 cells lacked CD45RO, were positively enriched for CCR7, and omitted terminally differentiated effector memory CD45RA+ cells. The table came from immunoSEQ multiplex PCR; TCRdb's copy has only in-frame clones and leaves some out. This table holds about 600,000 clones, 95% to 98% found once. The trim removed 3 bases at V and 9 bases at J, leaving 3 bases unmatched. The germline V gene encodes CDR1 SGHVS and CDR2 FNYEAQ. The CDR3 spans 13 residues. The origin of this receptor is a young man in good health. The V call is TRBV7-6, the J call TRBJ2-1; 9 nucleotides align to TRBD2. The specimen was naive CD8+ T cells sorted from blood. The CDR3 sequence: CASSFGGRVEQFF. The CDR3 DNA reads TGTGCCAGCAGCTTCGGCGGGAGGGTTGAGCAGTTCTTC.